This paragraph covers one T cell receptor (beta chain) sequence. The antigen is unknown. Previously reported methods and listed TCR primers produced the bulk TCR libraries. One entry per CDR3 protein, called by TCRdb with MiXCR from the PCR reads. The sample holds about 70,000 distinct CDR3 sequences, over 15% seen once. This record comes from a study of molecular identifiers for immune sequencing clone quantification. Study details: Replicate experiments took RNA from approximately 22,000 or 94,000 naive CD8 cells, divided it five ways and sequenced four. Findings of the study overall: For highly expanded clones, sizes could be underestimated when identical TCR molecules share a barcode.

Isolation of naive CD8 T cells was achieved by sorting on a CD8+CD4-CCR7+CD45RA+ phenotype. The CDR3 runs to 13 residues. From germline, CDR1 is MNHNY and CDR2 SVGAGI (reference sequence). V was cut by 5 bases and J by 8 bases, with 12 bases left in between. The TCR was taken from a human donor in good health. Some libraries in this study had Jurkat cell RNA spiked in. Sequences were obtained from naive CD8+ T cells from blood, with Jurkat cell RNA spiked in. The subset: FACS-sorted CD8+CD4-CCR7+CD45RA+ naive T cells. This rearrangement joins TRBV6-6 to TRBJ1-4, with D tentatively TRBD1 (6 bases). CDR3 DNA sequence: TGTGCCAGCAGTCTACAGGGTTGGGAAAAACTGTTTTTT. Translating it yields CASSLQGWEKLFF.